The 5 T cell receptor beta chains in this list originate from one sample, sequenced in a study of shared clonotypes between healthy human individuals. The method was immunoSEQ multiplex PCR; TCRdb's version includes in-frame clones alone and lacks a portion of them. The profile covers around 940,000 clones, with over 75% appearing a single time and approximately 1.5% taken by the ten largest. Sequenced input: memory CD4+ T cells sorted from blood. Subset specified: CD45RA-negative fraction. These receptors were obtained from a man younger than 35 in good health.

The chain carries TRBV7-9 and TRBJ1-6, with D uncertain. The CDR3 is 15 amino acids. The V end lost 5 bases, the J end lost 8 bases, and 16 bases lay between the germline ends. The germline CDR1 and CDR2 sequences are SEHNR and FQNEAQ (reference sequence). The CDR3 DNA reads as TGTGCCAGCAGCCCCGGACTCCAGGTCTATTCACCCCTCCACTTT. Its protein is CASSPGLQVYSPLHF.

This clone was seen a single time. This sample includes further DNA sequences coding for the same CDR3. The V call is TRBV28, the J call TRBJ1-5; the match to TRBD1 covers 7 bases. The V gene's germline CDR1 is MDHEN and CDR2 SYDVKM. The CDR3 has 15 amino acids. The J segment lost 2 bases and the V segment lost 7 bases, leaving 8 bases of the junction unmatched. The CDR3 region has the DNA TGTGCCAGCAACTTAGGGGGCGGTGGCAATCAGCCCCAGCATTTT. As protein: CASNLGGGGNQPQHF.

The chain recombines TRBV9 with TRBJ2-5; D remains unclear. Germline assignment: CDR1 SGDLS and CDR2 YYNGEE. Between the trimmed V and J ends, which lost 0 bases and 2 bases, there was a span of 11 bases. The CDR3 runs to 15 residues. The CDR3, as DNA: TGTGCCAGCAGCGTAGGTCCGCGTTCACAAGAGACCCAGTACTTC. Protein product: CASSVGPRSQETQYF.

This clone was observed a handful of times. The chain has TRBV11-2 and TRBJ2-7, with D perhaps matching TRBD1 (6 bases). Germline loops: CDR1 SGHAT, CDR2 FQNNGV. V lost 1 base, J lost 6 bases, and 7 bases lay in between. CDR3 length: 12 residues. CDR3 coding DNA: TGTGCCAGCAGCTTAGCCAGGGGCGAGCAGTACTTC. Translating gives CASSLARGEQYF.

The rearrangement uses TRBV7-2 and TRBJ1-2; a possible D gene is TRBD1 (6 bases). Germline CDR1 and CDR2: SGHTA and FQGNSA. The CDR3 has 19 amino acids. V was trimmed by 5 bases and J by 0 bases, leaving 25 bases between them. The DNA for the CDR3 is TGTGCCAGCAGCCCTCTAAGACCTAAAGGGGGTACTCCTAACTATGGCTACACCTTC. This codes for CASSPLRPKGGTPNYGYTF.